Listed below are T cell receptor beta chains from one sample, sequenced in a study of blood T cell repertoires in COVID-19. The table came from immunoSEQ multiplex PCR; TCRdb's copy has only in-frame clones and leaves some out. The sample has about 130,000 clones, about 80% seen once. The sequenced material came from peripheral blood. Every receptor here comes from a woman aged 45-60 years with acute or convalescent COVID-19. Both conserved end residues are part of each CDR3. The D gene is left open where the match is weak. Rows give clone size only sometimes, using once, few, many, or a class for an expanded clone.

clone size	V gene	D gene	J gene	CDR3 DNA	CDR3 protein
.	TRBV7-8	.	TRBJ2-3	TGTGCCAGCAGCTTAGCAGGCGGGGTTAGCACAGATACGCAGTATTTT	CASSLAGGVSTDTQYF
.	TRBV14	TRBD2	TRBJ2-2	TGTGCCAGCAGCCAACGACTAGCGGGGCTCGGGGAGCTGTTTTTT	CASSQRLAGLGELFF
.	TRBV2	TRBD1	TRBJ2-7	TGTGCCAGCACCGGACAGGCTACCTACGAGCAGTACTTC	CASTGQATYEQYF
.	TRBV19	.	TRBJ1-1	TGTGCCAGTAGTATATCCGATTCGACAGGCCTGAACACTGAAGCTTTCTTT	CASSISDSTGLNTEAFF
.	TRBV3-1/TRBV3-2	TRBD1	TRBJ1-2	TGTGCCAGCAGCCGGGGGACAGGGGGCGGCTATGGCTACACCTTC	CASSRGTGGGYGYTF
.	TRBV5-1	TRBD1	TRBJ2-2	TGCGCCAGCAGCCGAGATGGACAGGATCGCACCGGGGAGCTGTTTTTT	CASSRDGQDRTGELFF
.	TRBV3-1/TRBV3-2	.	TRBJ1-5	TGTGCCAGCAGCCAAGTGCGGGGCAATCAGCCCCAGCATTTT	CASSQVRGNQPQHF
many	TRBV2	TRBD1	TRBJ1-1	TGTGCCAGCAGCGGGGACAGCATGAACACTGAAGCTTTCTTT	CASSGDSMNTEAFF
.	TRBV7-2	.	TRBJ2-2	TGTGCCAGCAGCCCTCCGGGACACAACACCGGGGAGCTGTTTTTT	CASSPPGHNTGELFF
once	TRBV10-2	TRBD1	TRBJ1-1	TGCGCCAGCAGCTTGGACAGGGTGGGTACTGAAGCTTTCTTT	CASSLDRVGTEAFF
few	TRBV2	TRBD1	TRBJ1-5	TGTGCCAGCAGTGTTGGGCCCCCGACAGGGGGACAGCCCCAGCATTTT	CASSVGPPTGGQPQHF
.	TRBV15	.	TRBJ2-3	TGTGCCACCAGCAGAGATCGGGGGACTAGCACAGATACGCAGTATTTT	CATSRDRGTSTDTQYF
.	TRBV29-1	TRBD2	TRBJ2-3	TGCAGCGCCATGTTCACTAGCGGGGGCGGTTTCACAGATACGCAGTATTTT	CSAMFTSGGGFTDTQYF
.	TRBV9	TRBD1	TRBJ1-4	TGTGCCAGCAGCGTAGGACAGGGGGGATCAAATAATGAAAAACTGTTTTTT	CASSVGQGGSNNEKLFF
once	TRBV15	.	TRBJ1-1	TGTGCCACCAGCAGAGATATGGCTAGGGGCACTGAAGCTTTCTTT	CATSRDMARGTEAFF
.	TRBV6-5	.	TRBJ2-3	TGTGCCAGCAGTTCGCGGGAAACGTTCACAGATACGCAGTATTTT	CASSSRETFTDTQYF
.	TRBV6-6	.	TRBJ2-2	TGTGCCAGCACAGGGGTTAACACCGGGGAGCTGTTTTTT	CASTGVNTGELFF
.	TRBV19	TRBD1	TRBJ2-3	TGTGCCAGTAAACGCGAGGGGGCATCAACAGATACGCAGTATTTT	CASKREGASTDTQYF
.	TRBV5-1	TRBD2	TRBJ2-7	TGCGCCAGCAGTAGCAACCCTAGCGGCGAGCAGTACTTC	CASSSNPSGEQYF
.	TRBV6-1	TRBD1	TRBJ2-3	TGTGCCAGCAGTGAGGACAGGGGGGGGGCAGATACGCAGTATTTT	CASSEDRGGADTQYF
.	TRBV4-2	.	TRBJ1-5	TGTGCCAGCAGCCAAGATATGAGGCAGCCCCAGCATTTT	CASSQDMRQPQHF
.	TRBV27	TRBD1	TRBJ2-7	TGTGCCAGCAGTTTCCGGACAGGGACCTACGAGCAGTACTTC	CASSFRTGTYEQYF
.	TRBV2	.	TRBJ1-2	TGTGCCAGCAGTGAGAGAATTCTAGGCGAAACTAACTATGGCTGCACCTTC	CASSERILGETNYGCTF
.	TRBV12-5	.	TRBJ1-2	TGTGCTAGTGGCCACGCTCCCACCGGGTATGGCTACACCTTC	CASGHAPTGYGYTF
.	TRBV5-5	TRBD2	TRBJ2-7	TGTGCCAGCAGCTTGCTGGCGGGAGGGAGTTTTCCCTACGAGCAGTACTTC	CASSLLAGGSFPYEQYF
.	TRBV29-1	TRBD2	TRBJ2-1	TGCAGCGTTAGTCAGGGACTAGCCGCCAATGAGCAGTTCTTC	CSVSQGLAANEQFF
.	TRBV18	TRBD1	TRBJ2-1	TGTGCCAGCTCATCGACCGGGACAGGGGGCTTAAATGAGCAGTTCTTC	CASSSTGTGGLNEQFF
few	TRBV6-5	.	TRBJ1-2	TGTGCCAGCACCGAACGGGGCTATGGCTACACCTTC	CASTERGYGYTF
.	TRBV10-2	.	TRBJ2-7	TGCGCCAGCAGTGGCGGCTACGAGCAGTACTTC	CASSGGYEQYF
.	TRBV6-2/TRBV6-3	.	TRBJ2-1	TGTGCCAGCAGTTACGTTCAACAGGTGCAGTTCTTC	CASSYVQQVQFF
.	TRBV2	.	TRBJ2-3	TGTGCCAGCAGCCCAATGGGGGGAGCCGGAGATACGCAGTATTTT	CASSPMGGAGDTQYF
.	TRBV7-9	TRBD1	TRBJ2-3	TGTGCCAGCAGCTCCTCTCCCGGGACAGGGCCTAAGGCAGATACGCAGTATTTT	CASSSSPGTGPKADTQYF
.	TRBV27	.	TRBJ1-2	TGTGCCAGCAGTCTAGGGGCCCGGGCGGCAGCTAACTATGGCTACACCTTC	CASSLGARAAANYGYTF
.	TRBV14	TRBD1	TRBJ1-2	TGTGCCAGCAGCCAAGTCGGACAGGGGGTGGATGGCTACACCTTC	CASSQVGQGVDGYTF
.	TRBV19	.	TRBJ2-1	TGTGCCAGTAGTAAACAGGCCTCTCCCAATGAGCAGTTCTTC	CASSKQASPNEQFF